The present T cell receptor (beta chain) was sequenced within a study of T cells in tuberculosis. Study overall: In South Africa, adults with active tuberculosis were compared with IGRA-negative and latently infected IGRA-positive adolescents. Study observations and caveats: Smaller distances to GMM-specific TCRs suggested their expansion in active tuberculosis.

Clones were read by immunoSEQ multiplex PCR, and TCRdb kept only the in-frame ones, dropping some. There are some 34,000 clones in the sample; over 90% occur only once, and roughly 6.4% lies in the top ten. This clone was counted once. Antigen specificity is unknown. This CDR3 is built from 14 residues. Germline V gene lookup returns CDR1 MNHNS and CDR2 SASEGT. The junction had 15 bases not matched to a gene; V was cut back by 7 bases and J by 11 bases. This clonotype was obtained from a donor between 10 and 29 years old with latent tuberculosis or without tuberculosis infection. Specimen: PBMCs. The chain couples TRBV6-1 to TRBJ1-1; TRBD1 matches at 8 bases. The CDR3 bases are TGTGCCAGCACTGATAGGACAGGGACGGGTGTTGCTTTCTTT. Protein product: CASTDRTGTGVAFF.